The entry that follows covers one T cell receptor (beta chain) sequence. This specimen comes from a study of cytomegalovirus exposure and HLA in healthy donors. The PCR made use of 60 Vbeta and 13 Jbeta primers. The data were produced by immunoSEQ multiplex PCR, yet TCRdb's version contains in-frame clones alone and is incomplete. This sample carries 150,000 to 200,000 clones, 75% to 85% of them seen once, and the ten largest clones take 12% to 15%. The sequenced sample consisted of PBMCs. The sequence came from a woman aged 25 to 39 in good health and CMV-seropositive.

CDR3 sequence: CASTGQGETQYF. The CDR3 nucleotides read TGTGCCAGCACGGGACAGGGAGAGACCCAGTACTTC. The V call is TRBV7-2, the J call TRBJ2-5; 9 bases align to TRBD1. Germline-derived CDR1 and CDR2 are SGHTA and FQGNSA. This CDR3 contains 12 residues. Trimming removed 7 bases from V and 4 bases from J; junction bases left unmatched: 1.